One and the same sample provided the 8 T cell receptor beta chains below, sequenced in a study of T cell changes during pregnancy in multiple sclerosis. The protocol was immunoSEQ multiplex PCR, while the TCRdb copy is restricted to in-frame clones and leaves out a portion. Here the sample spans 30,000 to 40,000 clones, around 92% being singletons. This specimen was CD4+ T cells from peripheral blood mononuclear cells, taken in the third trimester of pregnancy. The origin of the receptors is a female donor with multiple sclerosis, enrolled in a pregnancy study.

Concerning this clone: Within the sample, other DNA sequences also encode this same CDR3. V and J are TRBV29-1 and TRBJ2-1; TRBD1 aligns across 10 bases. V lost 4 bases to trimming and J lost 3 bases; unmatched junction nucleotides: 0. The germline gives CDR1 SQVTM, CDR2 ANQGSEA. The CDR3 covers 13 residues. This CDR3 is CSVGTGGYNEQFF. The CDR3 nucleotides read TGCAGCGTTGGGACAGGGGGCTACAATGAGCAGTTCTTC.

The V gene is TRBV30, the J gene TRBJ2-7; 7 bases are a match to TRBD1. Trimming took 0 bases from V and 6 from J; bases not matched to a gene: 2. Germline V gene sequence: CDR1 GTSNPN, CDR2 SVGIG (reference sequence). This CDR3 spans 12 amino acids. CDR3: CAWSVRGREQYF. In DNA, the CDR3 is TGTGCCTGGAGTGTAAGGGGGCGCGAGCAGTACTTC. Full variable domain (missing parts from reference TRBV30 and TRBJ2-7): SQTIHQWPATLVQPVGSPLSLECTVEGTSNPNLYWYRQAAGRGLQLLFYSVGIGQISSEVPQNLSASRPQDRQFILSSKKLLLSDSGFYLCAWSVRGREQYFGPGTRLTVT.

The table lists this clone with a count of one. The rearrangement uses TRBV5-6 and TRBJ2-5, with a tentative D call TRBD1 (6 bases). Trimming removed 1 base at V and 6 bases at J, with 13 bases between. The V gene's germline CDR1 is SGHDT and CDR2 YYEEEE. This CDR3 has 14 amino acids. The chain's CDR3 is CASSLSQGLKTQYF. Written as DNA, the CDR3 is TGTGCCAGCAGCTTGTCCCAGGGGCTGAAGACCCAGTACTTC.

This chain uses TRBV11-2 with TRBJ2-1; 7 bases line up with TRBD1. Germline CDR1 reads SGHAT; CDR2 reads FQNNGV. This CDR3 contains 17 residues. V lost 0 bases to trimming and J lost 3 bases; unmatched junction nucleotides: 8. The CDR3 bases are TGTGCCAGCAGCTTAGAACTTAGGGGGCAAGGCTACAATGAGCAGTTCTTC. Protein product: CASSLELRGQGYNEQFF. The whole variable domain, filled in from reference TRBV11-2 and TRBJ2-1, reads EAGVAQSPRYKIIEKRQSVAFWCNPISGHATLYWYQQILGQGPKLLIQFQNNGVVDDSQLPKDRFSAERLKGVDSTLKIQPAKLEDSAVYLCASSLELRGQGYNEQFFGPGTRLTVL.

V is TRBV6-1 and J is TRBJ2-5, with D unclear. Trimming shortened V by 5 bases and J by 2 bases, and 6 bases separated the two germline ends. The CDR3 runs 12 residues. Germline V gene lookup returns CDR1 MNHNS and CDR2 SASEGT. The CDR3 reads CASSLEQETQYF. Here the CDR3 DNA reads TGTGCCAGCAGTCTAGAACAAGAGACCCAGTACTTC.

The V call is TRBV7-9, the J call TRBJ2-1, with D possibly matching TRBD2 (6 bases). Germline V gene sequence: CDR1 SEHNR, CDR2 FQNEAQ (reference sequence). This CDR3 is built from 17 residues. Trimming cost V 5 bases and J 0 bases, with 17 bases left between them. CDR3 sequence reads: CASSLYASAHSYNEQFF. The CDR3 DNA sequence: TGTGCCAGCAGCCTGTACGCTAGCGCCCACTCCTACAATGAGCAGTTCTTC.

V gene TRBV7-9 combines with J gene TRBJ2-7; 8 bases are shared with TRBD1. Per the germline V gene, CDR1 is SEHNR and CDR2 is FQNEAQ (reference sequence). Trimming removed 2 bases from V and 3 bases from J; junction bases left unmatched: 9. This CDR3 has 16 amino acids. In DNA, the CDR3 is TGTGCCAGCAGCTTACTAACAGGGGGAGCCCTCTACGAGCAGTACTTC. Its translation: CASSLLTGGALYEQYF.

J is TRBJ2-7 and V is TRBV5-1; tentatively, D is TRBD1 (5 bases). Trimming left V 0 bases short and J 3 bases short, with 13 bases between. Germline assignment: CDR1 SGHRS and CDR2 YFSETQ. This CDR3 has 15 amino acids. CDR3 sequence: CASSLVAGSGYEQYF. The CDR3 bases are TGCGCCAGCAGCTTGGTGGCAGGGTCGGGCTACGAGCAGTACTTC.